This note documents a single TCR beta chain sequence. The antigen remains unidentified. The method was immunoSEQ multiplex PCR; TCRdb's version includes in-frame clones alone and lacks a portion of them. The top ten hold 12% of the sample, which has under 50,000 clones, about 80% seen once. CD4+ T cells were isolated after less than 13 days of culture. The sample originates from a study of vaccination effects on CD4 cells after COVID-19. From germline, CDR1 is SGHRS and CDR2 YFSETQ. CDR3 length equals 18 residues. V shed 4 bases, J shed 5 bases, and the junction held 12 bases outside the gene matches. The gene calls are TRBV5-1 and TRBJ2-7; 16 nucleotides align to TRBD2. The source was CD4+ T cells from PBMCs cultured without peptide, collected before COVID-19 vaccination. This receptor was taken from a human donor who had a prior SARS-CoV-2 infection. CDR3 amino acids: CASSTRPGLAGGFDEQYF. CDR3 bases: TGCGCCAGCAGCACACGGCCGGGACTAGCGGGGGGGTTCGACGAGCAGTACTTC. The full variable domain, rest sourced from reference TRBV5-1 and TRBJ2-7, is KAGVTQTPRYLIKTRGQQVTLSCSPISGHRSVSWYQQTPGQGLQFLFEYFSETQRNKGNFPGRFSGRQFSNSRSEMNVSTLELGDSALYLCASSTRPGLAGGFDEQYFGPGTRLTVT.